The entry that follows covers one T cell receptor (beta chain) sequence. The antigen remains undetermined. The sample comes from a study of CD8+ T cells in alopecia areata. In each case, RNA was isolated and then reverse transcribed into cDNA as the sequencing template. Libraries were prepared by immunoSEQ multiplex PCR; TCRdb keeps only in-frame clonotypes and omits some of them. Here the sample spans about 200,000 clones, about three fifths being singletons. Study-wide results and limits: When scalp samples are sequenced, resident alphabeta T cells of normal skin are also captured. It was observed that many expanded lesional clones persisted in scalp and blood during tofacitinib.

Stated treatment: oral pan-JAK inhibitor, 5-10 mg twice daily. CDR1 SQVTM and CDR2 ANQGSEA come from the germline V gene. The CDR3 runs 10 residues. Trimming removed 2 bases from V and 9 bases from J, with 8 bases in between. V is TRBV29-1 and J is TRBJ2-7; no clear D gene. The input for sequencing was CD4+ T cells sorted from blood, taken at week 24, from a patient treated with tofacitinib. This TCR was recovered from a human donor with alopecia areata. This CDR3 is CSVESRGQYF. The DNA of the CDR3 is TGCAGCGTTGAATCCCGCGGGCAGTACTTC.